Following are 5 T cell receptor beta chains from one sample sequenced in a study of blood T cell repertoires in COVID-19. Sequencing was performed with immunoSEQ multiplex PCR; in TCRdb, only in-frame clones are kept and a portion is missing. The sample shows 140,000 to 150,000 clones, 70% to 90% of them seen only once. The sequenced sample was peripheral blood. These receptors were taken from a woman aged 55 to 70 with COVID-19, enrolled during active disease.

The chain joins TRBV11-2 to TRBJ2-2; D is possibly TRBD2 (5 bases). V lost 6 bases to trimming and J lost 1 base, with 12 bases between them. The germline V gene has CDR1 SGHAT and CDR2 FQNNGV. This CDR3 is 15 amino acids long. The CDR3 here is CASSPRRGNTGELFF. DNA of the CDR3: TGTGCCAGCAGTCCAAGACGGGGGAACACCGGGGAGCTGTTTTTT.

CDR3 region: CASSQDQRGGTDTQYF. The CDR3 coding sequence is TGTGCCAGCAGCCAAGATCAGCGGGGGGGCACAGATACGCAGTATTTT. The chain couples TRBV4-2 to TRBJ2-3, with 9 bases that match TRBD2. The CDR3 covers 16 residues. Germline V gives CDR1 LGHNA, CDR2 YNFKEQ. V lost 0 bases, J lost 1 base, and 2 bases stayed unmatched.

This clone was seen a few times. The DNA of the CDR3 is TGTGCCAGTAGTATAGAGGCGAGCAGGTCCTCTGGAAACACCATATATTTT. The encoded protein is CASSIEASRSSGNTIYF. This chain links TRBV19 with TRBJ1-3; D is unresolved. Trimming shortened V by 0 bases and J by 0 bases, and 12 bases separated the two germline ends. The V gene's germline CDR1 is LNHDA and CDR2 SQIVND (reference sequence). The CDR3 spans 17 residues.

This chain uses TRBV2 with TRBJ2-7; 8 bases line up with TRBD1. Germline loops: CDR1 SNHLY, CDR2 FYNNEI. The CDR3 consists of 15 residues. The V segment lost 6 bases and the J segment 2 bases; nucleotides outside the gene matches: 9. The CDR3 is CASSPTGVRAYEQYF. DNA for the CDR3: TGTGCCAGCAGCCCGACAGGGGTTAGGGCCTACGAGCAGTACTTC.

The chain employs TRBV19 and TRBJ1-4; D gene uncertain. CDR1 LNHDA and CDR2 SQIVND come from the germline V gene (reference sequence). Trimming cost V 5 bases and J 1 base, with 26 bases left between them. The CDR3 runs 20 residues. The CDR3 region is CASSPGWERGYRVTNEKLFF. The CDR3 DNA sequence: TGTGCCAGTAGTCCAGGTTGGGAGCGTGGTTATCGTGTAACTAATGAAAAACTGTTTTTT.